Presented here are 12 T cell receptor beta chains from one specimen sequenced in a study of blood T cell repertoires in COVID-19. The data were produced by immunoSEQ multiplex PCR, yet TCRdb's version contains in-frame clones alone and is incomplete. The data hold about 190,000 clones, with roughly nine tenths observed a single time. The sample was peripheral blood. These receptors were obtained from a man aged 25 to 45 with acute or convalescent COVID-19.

The CDR3 DNA sequence: TGTGCCAGCTCACCAACAATTGACAGGGTAGCTAATGAAAAACTGTTTTTT. Protein product: CASSPTIDRVANEKLFF. This rearrangement joins TRBV18 to TRBJ1-4; 7 bases line up with TRBD1. CDR3 length: 17 amino acids. The ends lost 2 bases at V and 3 bases at J; junction bases unmatched: 9. Germline lookup yields CDR1 KGHSH and CDR2 LQKENI.

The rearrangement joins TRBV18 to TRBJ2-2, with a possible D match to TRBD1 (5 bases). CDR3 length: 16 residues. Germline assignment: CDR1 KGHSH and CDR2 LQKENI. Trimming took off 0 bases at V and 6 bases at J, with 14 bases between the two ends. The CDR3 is CASSPPGAPESGELFF. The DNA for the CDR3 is TGTGCCAGCTCACCACCAGGGGCCCCCGAGTCCGGGGAGCTGTTTTTT.

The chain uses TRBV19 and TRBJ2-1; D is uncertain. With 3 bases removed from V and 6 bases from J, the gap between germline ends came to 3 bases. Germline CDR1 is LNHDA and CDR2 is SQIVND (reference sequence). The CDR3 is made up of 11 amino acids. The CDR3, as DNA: TGTGCCAGTAGTATCCTCAATGAGCAGTTCTTC. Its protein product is CASSILNEQFF.

The CDR3 region is CASSLAGTNTEAFF. CDR3 nucleotides: TGTGCCAGCAGCTTGGCAGGTACGAACACTGAAGCTTTCTTT. The rearrangement links TRBV5-4 to TRBJ1-1, with D hard to call. The V gene lost 0 bases and the J gene lost 1 base, with 7 bases spanning the gap. The CDR3 sequence is 14 residues long. Germline CDR1 is SGHNT and CDR2 is YYREEE (reference sequence).

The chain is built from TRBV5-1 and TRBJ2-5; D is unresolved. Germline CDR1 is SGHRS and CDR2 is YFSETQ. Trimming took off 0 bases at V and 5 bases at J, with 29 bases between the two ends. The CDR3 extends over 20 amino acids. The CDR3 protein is CASSLAPPPRLAPPYETQYF. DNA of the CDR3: TGCGCCAGCAGCTTGGCCCCACCGCCGAGACTGGCCCCCCCGTATGAGACCCAGTACTTC.

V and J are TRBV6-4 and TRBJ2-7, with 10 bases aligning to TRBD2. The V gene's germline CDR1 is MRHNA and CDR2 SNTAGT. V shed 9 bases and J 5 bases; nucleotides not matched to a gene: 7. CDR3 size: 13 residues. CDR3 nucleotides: TGTGCCAGGACACTAGCGGGGCTCCACGAGCAGTACTTC. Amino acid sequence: CARTLAGLHEQYF.

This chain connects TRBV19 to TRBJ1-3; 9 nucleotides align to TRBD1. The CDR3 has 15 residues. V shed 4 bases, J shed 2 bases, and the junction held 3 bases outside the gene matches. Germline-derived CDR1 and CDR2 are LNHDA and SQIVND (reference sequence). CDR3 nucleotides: TGTGCCAGTAGTAGGGACAGGGCCACTGGAAACACCATATATTTT. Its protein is CASSRDRATGNTIYF.

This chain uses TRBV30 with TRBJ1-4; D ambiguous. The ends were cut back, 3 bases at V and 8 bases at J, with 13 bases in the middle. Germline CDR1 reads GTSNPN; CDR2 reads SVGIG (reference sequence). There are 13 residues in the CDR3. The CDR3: CAWSLRVAEKLFF. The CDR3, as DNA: TGTGCCTGGAGCCTCCGGGTTGCCGAAAAACTGTTTTTT.

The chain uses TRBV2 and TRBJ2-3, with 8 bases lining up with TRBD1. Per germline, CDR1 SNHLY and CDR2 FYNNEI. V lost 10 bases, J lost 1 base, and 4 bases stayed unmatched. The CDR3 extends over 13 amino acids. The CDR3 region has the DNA TGTGCCAATGGACAGGGTCGCACAGATACGCAGTATTTT. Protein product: CANGQGRTDTQYF. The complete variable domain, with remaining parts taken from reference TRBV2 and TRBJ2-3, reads EPEVTQTPSHQVTQMGQEVILRCVPISNHLYFYWYRQILGQKVEFLVSFYNNEISEKSEIFDDQFSVERPDGSNFTLKIRSTKLEDSAMYFCANGQGRTDTQYFGPGTRLTVL.

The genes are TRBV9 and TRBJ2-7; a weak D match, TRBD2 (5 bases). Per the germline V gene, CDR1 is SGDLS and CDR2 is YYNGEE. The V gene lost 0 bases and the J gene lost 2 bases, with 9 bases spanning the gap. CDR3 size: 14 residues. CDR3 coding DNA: TGTGCCAGCAGCGTAGGGGCCGGGACCTACGAGCAGTACTTC. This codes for CASSVGAGTYEQYF.

This CDR3 is CASRDGRPLAKNIQYF. The CDR3 DNA is TGTGCCAGCAGAGATGGCAGGCCCTTAGCCAAAAACATTCAGTACTTC. This chain joins TRBV28 and TRBJ2-4; D is uncertain. This CDR3 has 16 residues. The V and J ends lost 6 bases and 0 bases respectively, with 15 bases between them. Germline V gives CDR1 MDHEN, CDR2 SYDVKM.

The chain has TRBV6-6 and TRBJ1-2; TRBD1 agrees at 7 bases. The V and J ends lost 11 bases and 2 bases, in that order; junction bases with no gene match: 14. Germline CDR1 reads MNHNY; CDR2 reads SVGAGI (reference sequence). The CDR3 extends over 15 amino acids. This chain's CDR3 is CAGRQGLPDNYGYTF. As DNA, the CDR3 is TGTGCCGGACGACAGGGCCTCCCGGACAACTATGGCTACACCTTC.